Included here is one TCR beta chain sequence, with context. Sequenced by immunoSEQ multiplex PCR; TCRdb stores in-frame clones only, minus some. The sample carries tens of thousands of clones, less than 95% recorded once. The CDR3 is 14 residues long. Germline loops: CDR1 LNHDA, CDR2 SQIVND (reference sequence). V lost 3 bases and J lost 8; bases outside the gene matches: 7. This sample was included in a study of T cell changes during pregnancy in multiple sclerosis. V is TRBV19 and J is TRBJ1-2; 9 bases map to TRBD1. The receptor was isolated from a female donor in good health, enrolled as a control in a pregnancy study. The source material was peripheral blood, sampled in the third trimester of pregnancy. In DNA form, the CDR3 reads TGTGCCAGTAGTATCGAACAGGGGGCAAGAGGCTACACCTTC. It yields the protein CASSIEQGARGYTF.